These 10 T cell receptor beta chains were sequenced from one sample in a study of shared clonotypes between healthy human individuals. Produced via immunoSEQ multiplex PCR; TCRdb's table is partial and in-frame only. This repertoire shows tens of thousands of clones, 60% to 80% found once; its top ten account for about 51%. Source material: memory CD8+ T cells sorted from blood. This sample's subset: CD45RO+ cells pooled with CCR7-negative TemRA cells. These receptors all stem from a man aged 25 to 40 in good health.

The gene calls are TRBV29-1 and TRBJ2-7; 7 nucleotides align to TRBD1. Germline V lookup: CDR1 SQVTM, CDR2 ANQGSEA. The length of the CDR3 is 12 residues. Unmatched junction bases numbered 5, after V lost 7 bases and J lost 2 bases. Written as DNA, the CDR3 is TGCAGCGCCGGGGACAGTCCCTACGAGCAGTACTTC. Translating gives CSAGDSPYEQYF.

This clone came up once. This chain uses TRBV11-1 with TRBJ2-5, with TRBD1 as a possible D gene (5 bases). CDR3 size: 16 residues. Between the trimmed V and J ends, which lost 0 bases and 1 base, there was a span of 12 bases. Germline lookup yields CDR1 SGHAT and CDR2 FQDESV (reference sequence). CDR3 region: CASSLAEGRAQETQYF. Written as DNA, the CDR3 is TGTGCCAGCAGCTTAGCGGAAGGCAGGGCCCAAGAGACCCAGTACTTC.

The J gene is TRBJ2-3, the V gene TRBV5-6; no clear D gene. Germline assignment: CDR1 SGHDT and CDR2 YYEEEE. CDR3 length: 14 residues. Trimming removed 6 bases at V and 2 bases at J, with 13 bases between. The CDR3 protein is CASTQALSTDTQYF. The CDR3 DNA reads as TGTGCCAGCACCCAGGCCTTGTCCACAGATACGCAGTATTTT.

This clone has only a few counts. The rearrangement uses TRBV2 and TRBJ2-7, with D possibly TRBD1 on 6 matching bases. Germline loops: CDR1 SNHLY, CDR2 FYNNEI. V was trimmed by 6 bases and J by 6 bases, leaving 18 bases between them. The CDR3 runs 14 residues. The CDR3 reads CASRAPTGWGEQYF. CDR3 DNA: TGTGCCAGCAGAGCCCCAACAGGGTGGGGCGAGCAGTACTTC.

The rearrangement joins TRBV27 to TRBJ1-1, with a tentative D call TRBD1 (5 bases). The CDR3 length is 13 residues. The V end lost 2 bases, the J end lost 5 bases, and 9 bases lay between the germline ends. Germline assignment: CDR1 MNHEY and CDR2 SMNVEV (reference sequence). CDR3 region: CASSLVRGTEAFF. The CDR3 DNA reads TGTGCCAGCAGTTTAGTGCGGGGGACTGAAGCTTTCTTT.

Remarks on this clone: A much larger clone differs by one base, so this may be a read error. In the same sample, other DNA sequences code for this CDR3. The V and J genes are TRBV28 and TRBJ2-7; weak D call: TRBD1 (6 bases). Germline V gives CDR1 MDHEN, CDR2 SYDVKM. This CDR3 has 12 residues. The CDR3 coding sequence is TGTGCCAGCGGGACACTAACCTATGAGCAGTACTTC. This encodes CASGTLTYEQYF.

This clone was observed a few times. This chain connects TRBV19 to TRBJ1-4; no reliable D call. There are 15 residues in the CDR3. Germline-derived CDR1 and CDR2 are LNHDA and SQIVND (reference sequence). With 5 bases removed from V and 5 bases from J, the gap between germline ends came to 15 bases. The CDR3 DNA is TGTGCCAGTAGTCCACCTTGGGAACCAAATGAAAAACTGTTTTTT. It codes for CASSPPWEPNEKLFF. The whole variable domain, remainder taken from reference TRBV19 and TRBJ1-4, is DGGITQSPKYLFRKEGQNVTLSCEQNLNHDAMYWYRQDPGQGLRLIYYSQIVNDFQKGDIAEGYSVSREKKESFPLTVTSAQKNPTAFYLCASSPPWEPNEKLFFGSGTQLSVL.

This clone appeared once. The CDR3 spells CASSPQGATNEKLFF. The DNA of the CDR3 is TGTGCCAGCAGTCCCCAGGGGGCGACTAATGAAAAACTGTTTTTT. This chain joins TRBV6-6 and TRBJ1-4, with TRBD1 matching 8 bases. The CDR3 is 15 amino acids. Germline V gene sequence: CDR1 MNHNY, CDR2 SVGAGI (reference sequence). V lost 5 bases, J lost 2 bases, and 4 bases stayed unmatched.

Written as DNA, the CDR3 is TGTGCCAGCAGCGCAGGAACCGGGGAGCTGTTTTTT. It translates to CASSAGTGELFF. The chain couples TRBV7-9 to TRBJ2-2, with unresolved D. Trimming removed 5 bases at V and 5 bases at J, with 6 bases between. Germline CDR1 is SEHNR and CDR2 is FQNEAQ (reference sequence). The CDR3 runs 12 residues.

The chain recombines TRBV5-1 with TRBJ2-1; D gene uncertain. Germline CDR1 reads SGHRS; CDR2 reads YFSETQ. V was pared by 0 bases and J by 3 bases, with 7 bases between. This CDR3 spans 14 amino acids. The CDR3 spells CASSLDADYNEQFF. As DNA, the CDR3 is TGCGCCAGCAGCTTGGATGCTGACTACAATGAGCAGTTCTTC.